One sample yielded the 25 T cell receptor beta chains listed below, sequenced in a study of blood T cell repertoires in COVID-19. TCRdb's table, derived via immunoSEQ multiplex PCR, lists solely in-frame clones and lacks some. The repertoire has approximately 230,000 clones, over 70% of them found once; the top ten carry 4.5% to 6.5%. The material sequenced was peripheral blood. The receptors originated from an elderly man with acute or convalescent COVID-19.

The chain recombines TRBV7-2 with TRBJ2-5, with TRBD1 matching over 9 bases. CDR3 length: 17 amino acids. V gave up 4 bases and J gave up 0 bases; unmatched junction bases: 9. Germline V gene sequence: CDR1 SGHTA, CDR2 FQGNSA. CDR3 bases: TGTGCCAGCAGCTACACCGGGACAGGGCCCAACCAAGAGACCCAGTACTTC. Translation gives CASSYTGTGPNQETQYF.

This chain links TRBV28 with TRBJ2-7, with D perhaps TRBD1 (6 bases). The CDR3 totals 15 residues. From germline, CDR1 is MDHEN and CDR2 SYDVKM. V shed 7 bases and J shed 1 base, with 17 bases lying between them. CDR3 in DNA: TGTGCCAGCAACGAACAGGGTGAGCGGTCCTACGAGCAGTACTTC. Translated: CASNEQGERSYEQYF.

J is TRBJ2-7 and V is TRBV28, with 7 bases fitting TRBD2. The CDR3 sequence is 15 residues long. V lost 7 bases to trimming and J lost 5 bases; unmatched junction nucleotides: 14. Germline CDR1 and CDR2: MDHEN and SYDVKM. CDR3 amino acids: CASTPSGGSWNEQYF. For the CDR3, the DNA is TGTGCCAGCACCCCGTCGGGGGGATCTTGGAACGAGCAGTACTTC.

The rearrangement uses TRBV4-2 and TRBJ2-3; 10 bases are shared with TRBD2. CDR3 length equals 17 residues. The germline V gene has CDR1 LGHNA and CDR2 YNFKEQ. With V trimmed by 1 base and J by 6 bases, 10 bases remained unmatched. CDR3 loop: CASSQGIAGGPGDTQYF. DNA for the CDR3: TGTGCCAGCAGCCAAGGAATAGCGGGGGGCCCAGGGGATACGCAGTATTTT.

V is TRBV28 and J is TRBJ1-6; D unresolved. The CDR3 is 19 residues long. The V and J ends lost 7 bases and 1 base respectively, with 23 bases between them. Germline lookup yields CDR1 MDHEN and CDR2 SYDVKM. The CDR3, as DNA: TGTGCCAGCACCCACTCCACGGGGTGGACCGATTCCTATAATTCACCCCTCCACTTT. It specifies CASTHSTGWTDSYNSPLHF.

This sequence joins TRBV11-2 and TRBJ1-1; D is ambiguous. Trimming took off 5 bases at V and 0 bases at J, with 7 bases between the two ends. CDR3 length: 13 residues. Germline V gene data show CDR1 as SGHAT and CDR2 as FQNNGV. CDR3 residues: CASSQQLNTEAFF. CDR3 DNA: TGTGCCAGCAGCCAACAATTGAACACTGAAGCTTTCTTT.

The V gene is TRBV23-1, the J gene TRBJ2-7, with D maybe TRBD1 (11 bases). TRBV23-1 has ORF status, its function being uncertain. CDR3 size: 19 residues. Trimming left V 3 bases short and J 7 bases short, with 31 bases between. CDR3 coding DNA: TGCGCCAGCAGTCATATCGGACAGGGGGCCCTAGCGGGAGACAATGAGCAGTACTTC. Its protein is CASSHIGQGALAGDNEQYF.

This chain's CDR3 is CASSQNYNSPLHF. The CDR3 coding sequence is TGCGCCAGCAGCCAAAACTATAATTCACCCCTCCACTTT. V is TRBV5-1 and J is TRBJ1-6, with unresolved D. The CDR3 runs 13 residues. Germline V CDR1 and CDR2: SGHRS, YFSETQ. V gave up 4 bases and J gave up 3 bases, with 5 bases separating them.

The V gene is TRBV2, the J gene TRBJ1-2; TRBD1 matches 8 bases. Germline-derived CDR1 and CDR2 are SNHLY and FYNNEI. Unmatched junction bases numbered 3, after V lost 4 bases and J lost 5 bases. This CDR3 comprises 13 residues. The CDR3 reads CASSGDRNYGYTF. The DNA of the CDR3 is TGTGCCAGCAGTGGGGACAGGAATTATGGCTACACCTTC.

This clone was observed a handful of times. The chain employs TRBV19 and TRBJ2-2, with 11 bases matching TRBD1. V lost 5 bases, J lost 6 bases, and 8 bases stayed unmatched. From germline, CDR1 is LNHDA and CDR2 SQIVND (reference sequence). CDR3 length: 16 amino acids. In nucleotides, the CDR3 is TGTGCCAGTAGTGTGGGACAGGGGGTTACCGCCGGGGAGCTGTTTTTT. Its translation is CASSVGQGVTAGELFF.

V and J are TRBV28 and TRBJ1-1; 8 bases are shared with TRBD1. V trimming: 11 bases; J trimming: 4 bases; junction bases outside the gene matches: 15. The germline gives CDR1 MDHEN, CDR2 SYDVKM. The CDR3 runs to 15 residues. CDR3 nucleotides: TGTGCCGTCCGGCAGGGGGCGAAGGGGGGCACTGAAGCTTTCTTT. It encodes CAVRQGAKGGTEAFF.

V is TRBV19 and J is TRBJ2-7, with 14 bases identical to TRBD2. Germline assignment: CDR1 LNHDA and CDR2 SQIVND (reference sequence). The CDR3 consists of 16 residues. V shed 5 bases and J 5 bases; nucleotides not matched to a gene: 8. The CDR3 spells CASSSGLAGVRNEQYF. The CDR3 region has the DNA TGTGCCAGTAGTTCGGGACTAGCGGGAGTTCGGAACGAGCAGTACTTC. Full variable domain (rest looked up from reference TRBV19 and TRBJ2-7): DGGITQSPKYLFRKEGQNVTLSCEQNLNHDAMYWYRQDPGQGLRLIYYSQIVNDFQKGDIAEGYSVSREKKESFPLTVTSAQKNPTAFYLCASSSGLAGVRNEQYFGPGTRLTVT.

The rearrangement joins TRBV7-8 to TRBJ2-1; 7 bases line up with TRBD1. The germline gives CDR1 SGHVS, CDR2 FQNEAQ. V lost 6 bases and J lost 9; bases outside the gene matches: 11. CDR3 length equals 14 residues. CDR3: CASRGGRGQFEQFF. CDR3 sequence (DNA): TGTGCCAGCAGAGGAGGTAGGGGGCAATTTGAGCAGTTCTTC.

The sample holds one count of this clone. The CDR3 nucleotides read TGTGCCAGCAGCGTACGCCAGGGTGACACCGGGGAGCTGTTTTTT. The encoded protein is CASSVRQGDTGELFF. The chain carries TRBV9 and TRBJ2-2, with D possibly matching TRBD1 (5 bases). Trimming stripped 1 base from V and 3 bases from J, with 10 bases between. The CDR3 has 15 residues. Germline V lookup: CDR1 SGDLS, CDR2 YYNGEE.

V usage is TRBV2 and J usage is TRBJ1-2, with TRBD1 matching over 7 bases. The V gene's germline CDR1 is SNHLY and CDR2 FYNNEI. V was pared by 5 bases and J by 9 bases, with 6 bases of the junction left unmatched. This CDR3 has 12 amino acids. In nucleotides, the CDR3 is TGTGCCAGCAGTTTGACAGGGAGTCGCTACACCTTC. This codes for CASSLTGSRYTF.

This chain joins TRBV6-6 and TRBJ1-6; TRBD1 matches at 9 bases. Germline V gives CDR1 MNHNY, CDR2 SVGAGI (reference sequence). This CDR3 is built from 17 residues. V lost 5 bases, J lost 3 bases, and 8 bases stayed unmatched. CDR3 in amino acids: CASSPRTGDLYNSPLHF. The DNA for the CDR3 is TGTGCCAGCAGTCCTCGGACAGGGGACCTCTATAATTCACCCCTCCACTTT.

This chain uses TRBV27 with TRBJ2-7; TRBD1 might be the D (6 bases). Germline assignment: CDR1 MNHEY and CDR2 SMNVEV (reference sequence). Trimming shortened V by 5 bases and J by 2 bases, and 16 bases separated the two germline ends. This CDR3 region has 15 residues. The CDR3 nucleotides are TGTGCCAGCAGTACCCCGGGACATCATACCTACGAGCAGTACTTC. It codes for CASSTPGHHTYEQYF.

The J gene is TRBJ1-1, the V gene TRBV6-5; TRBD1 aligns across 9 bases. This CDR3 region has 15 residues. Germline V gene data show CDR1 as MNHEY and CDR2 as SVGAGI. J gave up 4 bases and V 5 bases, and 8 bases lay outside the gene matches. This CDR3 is CASSTPGQGSTEAFF. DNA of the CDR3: TGTGCCAGCAGTACACCGGGACAGGGTTCCACTGAAGCTTTCTTT.

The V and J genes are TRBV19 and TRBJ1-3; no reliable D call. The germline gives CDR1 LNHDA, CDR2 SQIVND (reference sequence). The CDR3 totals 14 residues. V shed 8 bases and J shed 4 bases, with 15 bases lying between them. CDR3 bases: TGTGCCAGTCAAGATTGGTACTCAGGAAACACCATATATTTT. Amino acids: CASQDWYSGNTIYF. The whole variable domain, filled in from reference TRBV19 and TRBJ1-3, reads DGGITQSPKYLFRKEGQNVTLSCEQNLNHDAMYWYRQDPGQGLRLIYYSQIVNDFQKGDIAEGYSVSREKKESFPLTVTSAQKNPTAFYLCASQDWYSGNTIYFGEGSWLTVV.

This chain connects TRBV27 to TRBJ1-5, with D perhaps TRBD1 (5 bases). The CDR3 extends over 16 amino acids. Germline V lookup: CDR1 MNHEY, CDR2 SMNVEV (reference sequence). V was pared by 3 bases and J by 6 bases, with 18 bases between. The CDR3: CASSLVAGRFAQPQHF. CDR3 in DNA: TGTGCCAGCAGTTTGGTGGCAGGGAGGTTTGCTCAGCCCCAGCATTTT.

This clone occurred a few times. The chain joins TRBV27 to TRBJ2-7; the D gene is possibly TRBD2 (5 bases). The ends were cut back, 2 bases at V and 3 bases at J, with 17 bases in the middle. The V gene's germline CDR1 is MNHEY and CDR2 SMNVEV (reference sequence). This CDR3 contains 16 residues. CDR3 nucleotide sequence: TGTGCCAGCAGTTTAACCCCGTATGGGGAGAACTACGAGCAGTACTTC. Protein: CASSLTPYGENYEQYF.

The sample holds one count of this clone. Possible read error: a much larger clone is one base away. CDR3 sequence (DNA): TGTGCCAGCAGTCCCGGACAGATTAGCAATCAGCCCCAGCATTTT. Residues: CASSPGQISNQPQHF. This rearrangement joins TRBV6-5 to TRBJ1-5; D is possibly TRBD1 (6 bases). Trimming took off 5 bases at V and 0 bases at J, with 11 bases between the two ends. The CDR3 has 15 residues. Germline V lookup: CDR1 MNHEY, CDR2 SVGAGI.

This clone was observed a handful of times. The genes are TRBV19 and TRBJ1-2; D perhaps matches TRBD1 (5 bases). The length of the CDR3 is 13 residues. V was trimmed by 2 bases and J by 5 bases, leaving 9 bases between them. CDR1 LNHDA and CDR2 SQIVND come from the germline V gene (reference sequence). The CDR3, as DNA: TGTGCCAGTAGTATACAGGGAATATATGGCTACACCTTC. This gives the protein CASSIQGIYGYTF.

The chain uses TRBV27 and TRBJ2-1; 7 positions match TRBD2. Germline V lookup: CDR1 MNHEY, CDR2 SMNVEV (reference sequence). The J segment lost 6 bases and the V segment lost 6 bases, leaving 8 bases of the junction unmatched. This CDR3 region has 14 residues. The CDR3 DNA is TGTGCCAGCAGCCACGGTGGGGGGGGCAATGAGCAGTTCTTC. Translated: CASSHGGGGNEQFF.

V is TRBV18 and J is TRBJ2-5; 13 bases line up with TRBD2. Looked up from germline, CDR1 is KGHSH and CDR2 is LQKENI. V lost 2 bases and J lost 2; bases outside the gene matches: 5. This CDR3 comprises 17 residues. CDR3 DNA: TGTGCCAGCTCACCAGGGACTAGCGGGACCGGGCAAGAGACCCAGTACTTC. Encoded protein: CASSPGTSGTGQETQYF.